The T cell receptor beta chain described here comes from a study of blood T cell repertoires in COVID-19 (dated by TCRdb to 2020 to 2022). Some background on the complete study: Samples covering the acute and convalescent phases of COVID-19 were provided by collaborators in the United States, Italy and Spain. The material from the prospective study consisted of cDNA or gDNA derived from T cells, B-cell-depleted T cells, or PBMCs. The dataset comprised deeply sampled blood TCRbeta repertoires from subjects exposed to, actively infected with, or recovered from COVID-19. The repertoires were released in a freely available public database intended as a resource for research on the immune response to SARS-CoV-2. The samples were drawn from the first 160 participants of the ongoing ImmuneRACE study and from 1,200 or so subjects provided by 6 global collaborators. The sample metadata nearly always contained a de-identified subject ID, COVID-19 status, age in years and sex. HLA class I and class II types, where available, came from metadata supplied by the sample provider rather than from assay-based typing.

This clone was picked up one time. Its antigen is not yet known. One base away there is no much larger clone; base qualities are not given. TCRbeta CDR3 regions were amplified from genomic DNA by means of the immunoSEQ Assay, a bias-controlled multiplex PCR. As for how the authors treated the data: Nucleated cell counts per sample were estimated from amplification of reference gene primers within the assay. To quantify the absolute abundance of each unique TCRbeta CDR3 rearrangement, sequence reads were collapsed and filtered. Productive Simpson clonality was computed per sample as the square root of Simpson's diversity index over productive rearrangements. What TCRdb holds here is the immuneACCESS table cut down to in-frame rearrangements. Part of the clones is not present; checked against another copy, under half of the missing clones reflect an unresolved V gene, and the others are unexplained. V and J calls and clone size are those listed in that table; D and trimming were worked out from the DNA. A total of more than 85,000 clones appear in this sample, less than 85% of them only once. 15% to 20% of the sample rests with the top ten.

The collaborating institutions used their own protocols to collect whole blood in K2EDTA tubes. For TCRbeta analysis, collaborators shipped samples in one of three forms: frozen whole blood, isolated PBMCs, or DNA extracted from either of those sample types. Here is what the overall study found, with its caveats: The amount of clinical and demographic metadata varied by source and participant and was provided uncurated.

Taken from cysteine to phenylalanine, the CDR3 has 15 residues. Here the CDR3 DNA is all that survives: 45 bases in frame from base 1. CDR1 and CDR2 are drawn from the germline V gene (reference sequence): MNHEY, SMNVEV. V lost 5 bases and J lost 3 bases, and the count of bases not matched to a germline gene is 10. The material sequenced was peripheral blood. This clonotype originated in a woman aged 60-75 years with acute or convalescent COVID-19. Rearrangement joined TRBV27 to TRBJ2-7, with TRBD1 matching 7 junction bases. The CDR3 reads CASSEVDRVLYEQYF. The DNA sequence is given as TGTGCCAGCAGTGAAGTAGACAGGGTTCTCTACGAGCAGTACTTC.